The 22 T cell receptor beta chains reported below all come from one sample, sequenced in a study of blood T cell repertoires in COVID-19. The table came from immunoSEQ multiplex PCR; TCRdb's copy has only in-frame clones and leaves some out. In the table there are about 310,000 clones, roughly 91% of which are singletons. Input material: peripheral blood. These receptors were obtained from a man aged 50-60 years with active or convalescent COVID-19.

The chain employs TRBV19 and TRBJ2-1; 7 bases agree with TRBD2. V was clipped by 7 bases and J by 8 bases; unmatched bases: 14. The CDR3 length is 15 residues. Germline values: CDR1 LNHDA, CDR2 SQIVND (reference sequence). CDR3 sequence: CASTSGASGGHEQFF. The DNA of the CDR3 is TGTGCCAGTACCTCTGGGGCTAGCGGAGGCCATGAGCAGTTCTTC.

The chain joins TRBV6-5 to TRBJ1-1; TRBD1 aligns across 7 bases. Germline V gives CDR1 MNHEY, CDR2 SVGAGI. This CDR3 is 14 amino acids long. Trimming removed 7 bases from V and 5 bases from J; junction bases left unmatched: 10. CDR3 sequence reads: CASTNPGGVTEAFF. The CDR3 DNA is TGTGCCAGCACGAACCCAGGGGGAGTGACTGAAGCTTTCTTT.

This chain joins TRBV5-1 and TRBJ2-3; 9 bases fit TRBD1. Germline CDR1 SGHRS, CDR2 YFSETQ. Germline trimming cut 0 bases from V and 5 bases from J; bases unmatched to any gene: 7. CDR3 length: 16 amino acids. This CDR3 is CASSLGSGQGLDTQYF. The CDR3, as DNA: TGCGCCAGCAGCTTGGGGTCGGGACAGGGCCTAGATACGCAGTATTTT.

The CDR3 bases are TGTGCCAGTAGTGCCAGGACTAGCGAATATTCCTACGAGCAGTACTTC. Its translation is CASSARTSEYSYEQYF. This chain links TRBV19 with TRBJ2-7; TRBD2 matches at 9 bases. The CDR3 spans 16 residues. V trimming: 5 bases; J trimming: 1 base; junction bases outside the gene matches: 9. Germline CDR1 LNHDA, CDR2 SQIVND (reference sequence).

This sequence joins TRBV7-6 and TRBJ1-2, with 12 positions matching TRBD1. In germline, CDR1 is SGHVS, CDR2 FNYEAQ. J lost 7 bases, V lost 0 bases, and 6 bases had no gene match. This CDR3 contains 16 residues. The CDR3 region has the DNA TGTGCCAGCAGCTTAGCGATGGGACAGGGGGCTGGTGGCTACACCTTC. This gives the protein CASSLAMGQGAGGYTF.

The chain couples TRBV19 to TRBJ1-3, with TRBD1 identical over 9 bases. The J segment lost 4 bases and the V segment lost 4 bases, leaving 8 bases of the junction unmatched. The CDR3 runs 16 residues. Germline CDR1 LNHDA, CDR2 SQIVND (reference sequence). The CDR3 loop reads CASSTPGQGMGNTIYF. The CDR3 DNA reads as TGTGCCAGTAGTACTCCGGGACAGGGCATGGGAAACACCATATATTTT.

The chain has TRBV28 and TRBJ1-6, with D hard to call. Germline V gene sequence: CDR1 MDHEN, CDR2 SYDVKM. V lost 2 bases to trimming and J lost 13 bases, with 9 bases between them. CDR3 length: 12 residues. CDR3 sequence reads: CASSLTPIPLHF. CDR3 bases: TGTGCCAGCAGTTTAACACCAATCCCCCTCCACTTT.

In its sample, this clone was seen a few times. The V call is TRBV27, the J call TRBJ1-5; D possibly corresponds to TRBD1 (6 bases). The CDR3 is 15 residues long. Per the germline V gene, CDR1 is MNHEY and CDR2 is SMNVEV (reference sequence). Trimming left V 2 bases short and J 0 bases short, with 8 bases between. The CDR3 sequence: CASSLGTNSNQPQHF. The CDR3 region has the DNA TGTGCCAGCAGTTTAGGGACAAATAGCAATCAGCCCCAGCATTTT.

The CDR3 DNA reads TGTGCCAGCACCGTAGGGGGGAACACTGAAGCTTTCTTT. Translation: CASTVGGNTEAFF. This rearrangement joins TRBV6-5 to TRBJ1-1; a weak D match, TRBD1 (6 bases). V lost 7 bases and J lost 1, with 10 bases in between. This CDR3 has 13 amino acids. Germline CDR1 reads MNHEY; CDR2 reads SVGAGI.

V is TRBV19 and J is TRBJ1-2; D might be TRBD1 (5 bases). The CDR3 has 13 amino acids. V lost 3 bases, J lost 6 bases, and 11 bases lay in between. Germline V gene lookup returns CDR1 LNHDA and CDR2 SQIVND (reference sequence). CDR3 residues: CASSIPGYHGYTF. For the CDR3, the DNA is TGTGCCAGTAGTATTCCAGGGTACCATGGCTACACCTTC.

The rearrangement uses TRBV7-9 and TRBJ2-3; the D gene is possibly TRBD1 (6 bases). The germline V gene has CDR1 SEHNR and CDR2 FQNEAQ (reference sequence). Trimming pared 1 base from V and 4 bases from J, leaving 9 bases between. CDR3 length: 14 residues. The CDR3 DNA sequence: TGTGCCAGCAGCTTAGGGACAGAGCCAGATACGCAGTATTTT. It encodes CASSLGTEPDTQYF. The full variable domain, with the rest looked up from reference TRBV7-9 and TRBJ2-3, is DTGVSQNPRHKITKRGQNVTFRCDPISEHNRLYWYRQTLGQGPEFLTYFQNEAQLEKSRLLSDRFSAERPKGSFSTLEIQRTEQGDSAMYLCASSLGTEPDTQYFGPGTRLTVL.

In DNA form, the CDR3 reads TGTGCCAGCAGTTACGGACAGGGGGGTACGGGTCAGCCCCAGCATTTT. Translation: CASSYGQGGTGQPQHF. The rearrangement uses TRBV6-6 and TRBJ1-5; 10 nucleotides agree with TRBD1. The CDR3 totals 16 residues. V was pared by 2 bases and J by 6 bases, with 7 bases of the junction left unmatched. From germline, CDR1 is MNHNY and CDR2 SVGAGI (reference sequence).

The chain recombines TRBV27 with TRBJ2-7, with D possibly matching TRBD1 (5 bases). Per germline, CDR1 MNHEY and CDR2 SMNVEV (reference sequence). V gave up 5 bases and J gave up 4 bases, with 12 bases separating them. This CDR3 is 13 amino acids long. CDR3 amino acids: CASSRQGGYEQYF. As DNA, the CDR3 is TGTGCCAGCAGTCGGCAGGGTGGTTACGAGCAGTACTTC.

This clone was seen once. This specimen includes other DNA sequences encoding the same CDR3. The rearrangement uses TRBV5-1 and TRBJ2-5; the match to TRBD2 covers 10 bases. The junction had 1 base not matched to a gene; V was cut back by 0 bases and J by 2 bases. The CDR3 extends over 15 amino acids. Germline V gene lookup returns CDR1 SGHRS and CDR2 YFSETQ. This CDR3 reads CASSLVAGGQETQYF. The CDR3 DNA follows: TGCGCCAGCAGCTTGGTAGCGGGGGGACAAGAGACCCAGTACTTC.

The V call is TRBV18, the J call TRBJ1-2, with a weak D call TRBD1 (5 bases). The length of the CDR3 is 15 residues. Trimming cost V 3 bases and J 5 bases, with 16 bases left between them. The germline gives CDR1 KGHSH, CDR2 LQKENI. The CDR3 spells CASSPTDAQGYGYTF. In DNA form, the CDR3 reads TGTGCCAGCTCACCCACTGACGCTCAGGGATATGGCTACACCTTC.

This clone came up once. The CDR3 loop is CASSYSTSGGASTDTQYF. CDR3 nucleotides: TGTGCCAGCAGTTACTCAACTAGCGGGGGAGCTAGCACAGATACGCAGTATTTT. The chain recombines TRBV6-2 or TRBV6-3 with TRBJ2-3; 11 bases are shared with TRBD2. The CDR3 has 18 amino acids. Germline CDR1 and CDR2: MNHEY and SVGEGT. J gave up 0 bases and V 0 bases, and 5 bases lay outside the gene matches.

The chain is built from TRBV18 and TRBJ2-1; maybe TRBD2 (6 bases). Germline V gene data show CDR1 as KGHSH and CDR2 as LQKENI. This CDR3 is 15 amino acids long. The V end lost 1 base, the J end lost 10 bases, and 17 bases lay between the germline ends. The CDR3 DNA is TGTGCCAGCTCACCACGTTCAACCGGGAGAGTGGAGCAGTTCTTC. This encodes CASSPRSTGRVEQFF.

The chain employs TRBV7-9 and TRBJ2-3; no clear D. The germline V gene encodes CDR1 SEHNR and CDR2 FQNEAQ (reference sequence). The CDR3 is 15 residues long. V was shortened by 4 bases and J by 1 base, with 12 bases between the two germline ends. CDR3 loop: CASSSSLVGTDTQYF. The CDR3 region has the DNA TGTGCCAGCAGCTCCTCCCTAGTAGGCACAGATACGCAGTATTTT.

The DNA for the CDR3 is TGTGCCAGCACTTTATCCCAGGCAGATACGCAGTATTTT. The encoded protein is CASTLSQADTQYF. V and J are TRBV11-2 and TRBJ2-3; D uncertain. The germline V gene has CDR1 SGHAT and CDR2 FQNNGV. Trimming cost V 7 bases and J 4 bases, with 12 bases left between them. This CDR3 is 13 amino acids long.

The chain joins TRBV6-5 to TRBJ1-1; possible D gene TRBD1, 5 bases. The CDR3 sequence is 15 residues long. V was pared by 5 bases and J by 0 bases, with 13 bases between. The germline CDR1 and CDR2 sequences are MNHEY and SVGAGI. The chain's CDR3 is CASSHPGGMNTEAFF. CDR3 DNA sequence: TGTGCCAGCAGTCATCCCGGGGGAATGAACACTGAAGCTTTCTTT.

This chain links TRBV9 with TRBJ2-7; TRBD2 is a possible D gene (6 bases). The germline V gene has CDR1 SGDLS and CDR2 YYNGEE. With 0 bases removed from V and 3 bases from J, the gap between germline ends came to 13 bases. The CDR3 spans 15 residues. CDR3 sequence reads: CASSVGPGTFYEQYF. CDR3 coding DNA: TGTGCCAGCAGCGTAGGCCCCGGGACTTTCTACGAGCAGTACTTC.

In DNA, the CDR3 is TGTGCCAGCAGTTTACGGGAGGGGTATGGCTACACCTTC. Translation: CASSLREGYGYTF. The J gene is TRBJ1-2, the V gene TRBV12-3 or TRBV12-4; possible D gene TRBD1, 5 bases. CDR3 size: 13 residues. V lost 2 bases and J 5 bases, leaving 9 bases between the germline ends.